This T cell receptor beta chain was captured by sequencing in a study of cytomegalovirus exposure and HLA in healthy donors. This clone has a handful of counts. An end of the junction does not agree with germline; a read error may underlie this. The study ran its PCR with 60 Vbeta and 13 Jbeta primers. TCRdb's table, derived via immunoSEQ multiplex PCR, lists solely in-frame clones and lacks some. Of over 150,000 clones listed, approximately 77% are singletons. CDR1 is MDHEN, CDR2 SYDVKM, per germline. The CDR3 extends over 14 amino acids. The clonotype comes from a man aged 18 to 30 in good health and CMV-seronegative. The sequencing input was PBMCs. This chain connects TRBV28 to TRBJ1-1; D perhaps matches TRBD1 (5 bases). CDR3 protein: CASSPRVMKTEAFF. The CDR3 coding sequence is TGTGCCAGCAGTCCCAGGGTTATGAAGACTGAAGCTTTCTTT.